The 8 T cell receptor beta chains below were found in one sample sequenced in a study of T cell repertoires in aging, cancer and after chemotherapy. The template was genomic DNA from peripheral blood, not RNA. Multiplex touch-down PCR with TRB-A/B primers amplified rearranged V-D-J TRB sequences. TCRdb passed the multiplex PCR reads through MiXCR, listing each CDR3 protein once. The data hold under 8,500 distinct CDR3 sequences, with under 35% observed a single time. Sample: blood. All receptors come from a human donor in good health.

A note on this clonotype: A much bigger clone sits one base away, suggesting this may be a read error. The V call is TRBV6-5, the J call TRBJ1-2; D is ambiguous. Germline V gene lookup returns CDR1 MNHEY and CDR2 SVGAGI. Trimming removed 0 bases from V and 3 bases from J, with 8 bases in between. The CDR3 is 14 amino acids. DNA for the CDR3: TGTGCCAGCAGTTACTCGAAAGCTTACTATGGCTACACCTTC. It translates to CASSYSKAYYGYTF.

This clonotype was seen once. The chain uses TRBV14 and TRBJ1-6, with unresolved D. CDR1 and CDR2 (germline): SGHDN, FVKESK. V lost 6 bases and J 9 bases, leaving 9 bases between the germline ends. CDR3 length: 12 amino acids. CDR3 in amino acids: CASSFGVSPLHF. CDR3 sequence (DNA): TGTGCCAGCAGTTTCGGGGTTTCACCCCTCCACTTT.

The chain combines TRBV6-5 with TRBJ2-7, with a weak D call TRBD1 (6 bases). Germline assignment: CDR1 MNHEY and CDR2 SVGAGI. V was pared by 5 bases and J by 1 base, with 15 bases between. This CDR3 spans 15 amino acids. Written as DNA, the CDR3 is TGTGCCAGCAGTGCACAGGGTATCTGGTCCTACGAGCAGTACTTC. Protein sequence: CASSAQGIWSYEQYF.

The V and J genes are TRBV30 and TRBJ1-2; D is perhaps TRBD1 (5 bases). This CDR3 contains 17 residues. CDR1 GTSNPN and CDR2 SVGIG come from the germline V gene (reference sequence). V shed 3 bases and J shed 4 bases, with 24 bases lying between them. For the CDR3, the DNA is TGTGCCTGGAGCTCAGACGGGGCGTCTCGGGAGGCCTATGGCTACACCTTC. Protein product: CAWSSDGASREAYGYTF.

By share of the sample, this clonotype is medium-sized. This CDR3 reads CASSTRGRSQSSGELFF. CDR3 coding DNA: TGTGCCAGTAGTACCCGGGGGCGCTCCCAATCCAGCGGGGAGCTGTTTTTT. The chain uses TRBV19 and TRBJ2-2, with D perhaps given as TRBD1 or TRBD2 (6 bases each). This CDR3 comprises 17 residues. Between the trimmed V and J ends, which lost 4 bases and 7 bases, there was a span of 22 bases. Germline V gene lookup returns CDR1 LNHDA and CDR2 SQIVND (reference sequence).

The rearrangement links TRBV6-1 to TRBJ1-1; D gene uncertain. V was shortened by 3 bases and J by 3 bases, with 14 bases between the two germline ends. CDR3 length equals 15 residues. From germline, CDR1 is MNHNS and CDR2 SASEGT. CDR3 nucleotides: TGTGCCAGCAGTGAGTTCGGACCGAGGGACACTGAAGCTTTCTTT. Translated: CASSEFGPRDTEAFF.

This clonotype turned up a few times. The chain carries TRBV6-2 or TRBV6-3 and TRBJ1-4; possible D gene TRBD1, 5 bases. V was cut by 8 bases and J by 12 bases, with 10 bases left in between. Germline-derived CDR1 and CDR2 are MNHEY and SVGEGT. CDR3 length equals 10 residues. CDR3 bases: TGTGCCAGCCAGGGATTCGAACTGTTTTTT. Translated: CASQGFELFF.

The rearrangement joins TRBV19 to TRBJ2-1; 10 bases map to TRBD2. The CDR3 contains 16 residues. Germline trimming cut 7 bases from V and 3 bases from J; bases unmatched to any gene: 9. Germline CDR1 is LNHDA and CDR2 is SQIVND (reference sequence). The CDR3, as DNA: TGTGCCAGTACCCTGACTAGCGGGTCCTTCTACAATGAGCAGTTCTTC. This encodes CASTLTSGSFYNEQFF.